This TCR beta chain stems from a study of T cell responses to AZD1222 COVID-19 vaccine (dated by TCRdb to 2020 to 2022). The study in broad terms: A total of 230 to 250 trial participants underwent TCR sequencing, of whom 207 had received two doses of AZD1222 and about 25 had received two doses of the MenACWY control vaccine. Trial participants were enrolled by age into subgroups of 18-55, 56-69 and 70-plus years, and roughly 150, 30 and 60 TCR-sequenced participants, respectively, were included in these subgroups. On the study overall, not on this receptor specifically: The vaccine-associated CD4 TCRs covered the entire spike protein, and the dominant responses fell in regions 160-218 and 743-854. In the small 56-69-year group, the increase in depth fell short of significance, most likely because of low power. After two AZD1222 doses, spike-specific TCR breadth and depth were significantly higher than at day 0 and than in MenACWY recipients. Reportedly, close to half of the unique spike-specific TCRs recognized epitopes lying outside the regions that are mutated in the B.1.351 and B.1.1.7 variants. Conclusions about previously exposed vaccinees are limited, since just five or six AZD1222 recipients were seropositive for SARS-CoV-2 at baseline. Participants were mostly white British, with more females than males. The authors suggested clonal diversity may have been underestimated. Because no day 14 peak-response samples were available, repertoires were characterized only after the peak T cell response.

The CDR3 regions of human TCRbeta chains were analyzed by immunosequencing. On the study's bioinformatics: Repertoire TCRs were matched against a reference library of SARS-CoV-2-specific TCRs generated with the MIRA antigen-specificity platform. Breadth was defined as the fraction of unique TCRs that were SARS-CoV-2-associated. Depth was defined as the fraction of total T cells that were SARS-CoV-2-associated. Each spike-specific TCR was assigned to its reactive spike region and to a CD4 or CD8 class using the MIRA data. Log10-transformed breadth and depth values were compared by one-way ANOVA with Sidak's multiple comparisons tests. TCRdb obtained this table from immuneACCESS and retained in-frame rearrangements with V and J assigned. These tables miss some clones; where compared with another copy, unresolved V genes account for less than half of the shortfall, and the remainder is unexplained. Clone size and the V and J calls come from that table; the DNA yielded D and trimming. A total of 140,000 or so clones appear in this sample, 90% to 95% of them only once. The top ten clones comprise 10% to 15% of the sample.

The intended sense of this specimen's time point label: sample from adult after SARS-CoV-2 infection, after symptom onset. A couple of convalescent COVID-19 patients, sampled after symptom onset from adults with prior SARS-CoV-2 infection, were also TCR-sequenced for comparison. On this clone itself: No antigen is known for it. No qualities accompany the bases; no much larger clone lies one base away.

The sequence was collected from an adult who had recovered from COVID-19. This specimen consisted of peripheral blood, obtained after recovery from COVID-19.

Here the CDR3 is given as CATSDSITGGDTQYF. At the DNA level, the sequence is TGTGCCACCAGTGACTCCATCACAGGGGGAGATACGCAGTATTTT. The chain joins TRBV24-1 to TRBJ2-3; TRBD1 lines up with 8 middle nucleotides. The CDR3 measures 15 amino acids from cysteine to phenylalanine. CDR3 DNA only is kept here, 45 bases in frame from base 1. CDR1 and CDR2 are read off the germline V gene as KGHDR and SFDVKD. For this chain, trimming is 4 bases at the V end and 5 bases at the J end, and the number of junction bases without a gene match is 7.